This passage covers 16 T cell receptor beta chains from one sample sequenced in a study of T cells of healthy individuals. A single record per CDR3 protein comes from TCRdb applying MiXCR to the 5' RACE reads. Found here are roughly 87,000 distinct CDR3 sequences, roughly a sixth of them singletons; the top ten hold 6.2%. Every receptor here comes from a human donor in good health.

Written as DNA, the CDR3 is TGTGCCTCCCGGACATCCGGGGAGCTGTTTTTT. Residues: CASRTSGELFF. The gene calls are TRBV10-3 and TRBJ2-2; tentatively, D is TRBD1 (5 bases). Per germline, CDR1 ENHRY and CDR2 SYGVKD. V lost 11 bases and J 6 bases, leaving 10 bases between the germline ends. The CDR3 extends over 11 amino acids.

V and J are TRBV5-1 and TRBJ2-3, with 9 bases fitting TRBD1. Looked up from germline, CDR1 is SGHRS and CDR2 is YFSETQ. J lost 4 bases, V lost 4 bases, and 4 bases had no gene match. The CDR3 contains 14 residues. The CDR3 loop is CASSDDRGADTQYF. The DNA of the CDR3 is TGCGCCAGCAGCGATGACAGGGGGGCAGATACGCAGTATTTT.

This clonotype was detected many times. The rearrangement joins TRBV28 to TRBJ1-1; tentative D call: TRBD1 (6 bases). The V gene lost 3 bases and the J gene lost 0 bases, with 20 bases spanning the gap. Germline V gives CDR1 MDHEN, CDR2 SYDVKM. The CDR3 is 18 residues long. The CDR3 bases are TGTGCCAGCAGTTTTTGGGGAGGGGGAGGGCCGATGAACACTGAAGCTTTCTTT. Translating gives CASSFWGGGGPMNTEAFF. Looking up the rest from reference TRBV28 and TRBJ1-1 gives the full variable domain: DVKVTQSSRYLVKRTGEKVFLECVQDMDHENMFWYRQDPGLGLRLIYFSYDVKMKEKGDIPEGYSVSREKKERFSLILESASTNQTSMYLCASSFWGGGGPMNTEAFFGQGTRLTVV.

This rearrangement joins TRBV28 to TRBJ2-2, with 7 bases identical to TRBD1. The germline gives CDR1 MDHEN, CDR2 SYDVKM. V trimming: 6 bases; J trimming: 8 bases; junction bases outside the gene matches: 9. The CDR3 is 14 residues long. The CDR3 protein is CASRPGQLMGELFF. CDR3 in DNA: TGTGCCAGCAGACCGGGACAGCTAATGGGGGAGCTGTTTTTT. Based on the CDR3 plus reference TRBV28 and TRBJ2-2, the full variable domain is DVKVTQSSRYLVKRTGEKVFLECVQDMDHENMFWYRQDPGLGLRLIYFSYDVKMKEKGDIPEGYSVSREKKERFSLILESASTNQTSMYLCASRPGQLMGELFFGEGSRLTVL.

The chain carries TRBV28 and TRBJ1-2; D not certain. Trimming removed 3 bases from V and 6 bases from J, with 5 bases in between. The CDR3 is made up of 11 amino acids. Germline-derived CDR1 and CDR2 are MDHEN and SYDVKM. Here the CDR3 reads CASSFFDGYTF. CDR3 bases: TGTGCCAGCAGTTTTTTCGATGGCTACACCTTC.

The V gene is TRBV5-4, the J gene TRBJ2-3, with D possibly being TRBD2 (5 bases). Trimming took off 4 bases at V and 5 bases at J, with 17 bases between the two ends. Per germline, CDR1 SGHNT and CDR2 YYREEE (reference sequence). CDR3 length equals 15 residues. Written as DNA, the CDR3 is TGTGCCAGCAGCCAAAGGACTGATGGGCAAGATACGCAGTATTTT. Protein: CASSQRTDGQDTQYF.

This chain connects TRBV4-3 to TRBJ2-3, with D unclear. The CDR3 is 15 residues long. CDR1 LGHNA and CDR2 YSLEER come from the germline V gene. V gave up 0 bases and J gave up 0 bases, with 7 bases separating them. DNA of the CDR3: TGCGCCAGCAGCCAAGATCCAGTAAGCACAGATACGCAGTATTTT. It translates to CASSQDPVSTDTQYF.

There are a few counts of this clonotype. The V gene is TRBV28, the J gene TRBJ2-1, with 8 nucleotides matching TRBD1. This CDR3 has 18 residues. Germline assignment: CDR1 MDHEN and CDR2 SYDVKM. V shed 3 bases, J shed 9 bases, and the junction held 19 bases outside the gene matches. The CDR3 DNA reads as TGTGCCAGCAGTTTCCCCTCCTGGACAGGGAGTAACGGCGGTGAGCAGTTCTTC. Translating it yields CASSFPSWTGSNGGEQFF.

This clonotype came up a few times. The chain combines TRBV6-2 or TRBV6-3 with TRBJ2-5, with 9 bases that match TRBD2. Germline CDR1 MNHEY, CDR2 SVGEGT. This CDR3 contains 18 residues. Trimming at V came to 2 bases and at J to 3 bases, leaving 13 bases not matched to a gene. Written as DNA, the CDR3 is TGTGCCAGCAGTTACCTCAGGGGTAGCGGGAGCCGAGAAGAGACCCAGTACTTC. Translated: CASSYLRGSGSREETQYF.

For this clonotype: A much larger clone lies a single base off, so this may be a read error. This rearrangement joins TRBV7-9 to TRBJ2-5; no firm D call. Germline-derived CDR1 and CDR2 are SEHNR and FQNEAQ (reference sequence). Trimming removed 4 bases at V and 3 bases at J, with 3 bases between. CDR3 size: 11 residues. The CDR3 loop reads CASSYKETQYF. CDR3 DNA: TGTGCCAGCAGCTACAAAGAGACCCAGTACTTC.

This clonotype was picked up many times. Here the CDR3 reads CATSRDSGVGLAGAYEQYF. CDR3 DNA sequence: TGTGCCACCAGCAGAGATTCGGGGGTAGGACTAGCGGGGGCCTACGAGCAGTACTTC. The gene calls are TRBV15 and TRBJ2-7, with 13 bases fitting TRBD2. Per germline, CDR1 LNHNV and CDR2 YYDKDF (reference sequence). The CDR3 is 19 residues long. The J segment lost 2 bases and the V segment lost 0 bases, leaving 10 bases of the junction unmatched.

The chain joins TRBV4-3 to TRBJ2-5, with a weak D call TRBD2 (5 bases). Trimming removed 1 base at V and 1 base at J, with 13 bases between. Germline loops: CDR1 LGHNA, CDR2 YSLEER. The CDR3 is 16 amino acids. CDR3 coding DNA: TGCGCCAGCAGCCAAGCCCCCGACCGGGGCCAAGAGACCCAGTACTTC. Its protein product is CASSQAPDRGQETQYF.

The V call is TRBV12-3 or TRBV12-4, the J call TRBJ2-4; 7 bases are shared with TRBD1. With V trimmed by 5 bases and J by 5 bases, 3 bases remained unmatched. CDR3 size: 13 residues. The DNA for the CDR3 is TGTGCCAGCAGTCCAACAGGGGAAAACATTCAGTACTTC. Its translation: CASSPTGENIQYF.

This clonotype was observed a handful of times. This rearrangement joins TRBV6-6 to TRBJ2-3, with no clear D. This CDR3 is built from 14 residues. Trimming stripped 2 bases from V and 2 bases from J, with 8 bases between. CDR1 is MNHNY and CDR2 is SVGAGI in the germline V gene (reference sequence). The DNA for the CDR3 is TGTGCCAGCAGTTACGATCCGAACACAGATACGCAGTATTTT. Translation gives CASSYDPNTDTQYF.

This clonotype was seen repeatedly, ten times or more. The V call is TRBV7-4, the J call TRBJ1-1; 8 bases agree with TRBD1. With 2 bases clipped from V and 13 bases from J, the junction kept 9 bases outside the gene matches. The CDR3 spans 13 residues. From germline, CDR1 is SGHVT and CDR2 SQSDAQ. The CDR3 nucleotides are TGTGCCAGCAGCTTACCGGACAGGGTTTCGGTTTTCTTT. This gives the protein CASSLPDRVSVFF. Variable domain in full (rest from reference TRBV7-4 and TRBJ1-1): GAGVSQSPRYKVAKRGRDVALRCDSISGHVTLYWYRQTLGQGSEVLTYSQSDAQRDKSGRPSGRFSAERPERSVSTLKIQRTEQGDSAVYLCASSLPDRVSVFFGQGTRLTVV.

The chain employs TRBV27 and TRBJ2-5; TRBD1 or TRBD2 may be the D gene (7 bases each). V lost 7 bases, J lost 5 bases, and 14 bases lay in between. Per the germline V gene, CDR1 is MNHEY and CDR2 is SMNVEV (reference sequence). CDR3 length: 13 residues. In DNA form, the CDR3 reads TGTGCCAGCACACGACAGGGAGGGGAGACCCAGTACTTC. Translating gives CASTRQGGETQYF.